This T cell receptor beta chain was recovered during a study of blood T cells in healthy people across ages. A second roughly 6 to 11 cycle PCR used barcoded and J-beta primers. Each CDR3 protein gets one entry after TCRdb re-called the 5' RACE reads with MiXCR. Of fewer than 950,000 distinct CDR3 sequences listed, 50% to 65% are singletons. Between the trimmed V and J ends, which lost 3 bases and 0 bases, there was a span of 6 bases. CDR1 SGHTA and CDR2 FQGNSA come from the germline V gene. The CDR3 is made up of 14 amino acids. This clonotype was sampled from a man older than 75 in good health. The sequenced material came from blood. The chain has TRBV7-2 and TRBJ2-4; the D is unclear. The CDR3 loop is CASSFGRAKNIQYF. CDR3 bases: TGTGCCAGCAGCTTTGGAAGAGCCAAAAACATTCAGTACTTC.